This TCR beta chain comes out of a study of blood T cells in healthy people across ages (dated by TCRdb to between 2014 and 2017). General notes on the study: In model experiments, roughly one uniquely barcoded TCR beta cDNA molecule per two T cells was captured by template switching. Four age groups were formed from the donors: young (average approximately 15 years), middle-aged (approximately 39), aged (under 70) and long-lived (roughly 81). To avoid experimental bias, donors of different ages were randomly spread across the sequencing lanes. The study measured age-related changes in TCR beta repertoire diversity using deep sequencing normalized with unique cDNA molecular identifiers. For two donors (one aged 18 to 29 and one aged 80 or older), the study analyzed two additional independent replicas of 1 million unique cDNA reads from the same blood draw.

The library was prepared using 5' RACE. Instrument on record: Illumina HiSeq 2500. The second PCR ran for about 7 to 11 cycles and used a J-beta primer mix along with a sample-barcoded 5' primer. A template-switch 5' adaptor carrying 12 random nucleotides introduced a unique molecular identifier onto each TCR beta cDNA molecule. Each sample yielded at least 3 million CDR3-containing paired-end reads. First-strand cDNA was synthesized from all RNA with the Mint cDNA synthesis kit, primed by a TRBC-specific oligonucleotide. Following uracil-DNA glycosylase treatment, all cDNA underwent a first 18-cycle PCR with the universal primers M1SS and BC2_uni_R. In the source study's methods: For normalization, 1 million high-quality reads, each with a distinct molecular identifier, were randomly selected from each sample. Instead of being binned into consensus sequences, reads with shared molecular identifiers were discarded. MiTCR, run with a Q25 quality threshold and the strictest error-elimination algorithm, handled CDR3 identification, clonotype clustering and error correction. A nonparametric unseen species model with Euler transformation was used to estimate a lower bound on total TCR beta diversity. TCRdb passed the public sequencing reads through fastp at Q25 and MiXCR, retaining productive beta sequences. For every CDR3 protein sequence, its rows merge into one entry that carries the most common genes and DNA. It is TCRdb's table, rather than the study itself, that gives the V and J calls and clone size. Across this sample there are about 1.8 million distinct CDR3 sequences, with just under 50% seen only once. The ten largest make up around 2.1% of the sample.

Comments on this clonotype: Its antigen is unknown. No base quality information exists; no much larger clone differs at one position.

Paper-wide results and their limitations: There was a strong correlation between observed TCR beta diversity and the percentage of naive T cells measured by flow cytometry. Estimates of total diversity based on one million sequenced T cells were considered lower bounds and underestimates. Conclusive comparison of naive and antigen-experienced compartments was prevented by the profiling of bulk unsorted PBMCs. Because the CMV infection status of the donors was unknown, age-related changes in expanded clonotypes may potentially have been confounded. Observed TCR beta diversity per million T cells fell roughly linearly with age, and a significant reduction was already apparent by age roughly 40. The long-lived group showed more naive CD4+ T cells, fewer expanded clones and increased TCR diversity than the aged group, suggesting age selection.

The donors were roughly 39 Caucasian individuals from Russia, aged roughly 6 to 90 years, who were systemically healthy. Each donor gave 8 to 10 milliliters of peripheral blood, collected into EDTA-treated Vacutainer tubes. Ficoll-Paque density-gradient centrifugation was used to isolate PBMCs, with at least 7 million per sample. Trizol reagent was used to extract total RNA from the PBMCs, yielding at least 6 micrograms per sample. For every donor, flow cytometry on a PBMC aliquot measured the percentage of naive CD45RAhigh/CD27high T cells. The junction shows trimming of 9 bases on V and 5 bases on J, plus 20 bases between the germline ends. CDR1 SGHKS and CDR2 YYEKEE are derived from the germline V gene (reference sequence). The CDR3 numbers 14 residues from cysteine through phenylalanine. The entry retains the CDR3 DNA only, 42 bases that are in frame from base 1.

The sequence was obtained from a woman between 35 and 50 years old in good health. The sequenced sample was blood. This chain joins TRBV5-5 to TRBJ1-2; perhaps TRBD1 is the D gene, with 6 bases matching. For the CDR3, the sequence is CATNPGQTAYGYTF. The nucleotides are TGTGCCACAAACCCTGGACAGACGGCTTATGGCTACACCTTC.